These T cell receptor beta chains were read from a single sample in a study of OX40 agonist ivuxolimab in advanced cancers. Assay: immunoSEQ multiplex PCR; the TCRdb copy retains only in-frame clones and omits some. The sample contains over 50,000 clones, roughly four fifths of which appear only once. The sequences come from CD4+ or CD8+ T cells sorted from blood, collected in a trial of the OX40 agonist ivuxolimab. Source of these receptors: an adult with an advanced solid tumor such as melanoma, head and neck, liver or kidney cancer. CDR3s include the opening cysteine and the closing phenylalanine or tryptophan. A D gene is named only where the DNA matches it firmly. Size is omitted from some rows. Given values are once, few, many or a class for expanded clones.

V	D	J	size	DNA	CDR3
TRBV10-3	NA	TRBJ1-4	NA	TGTGCCATCAGTGAGAGAGCTAATGAAAAACTGTTTTTT	CAISERANEKLFF
TRBV20-1	NA	TRBJ2-1	NA	TGCAGTGCTCCACAGGGTATGGAGCAGTTCTTC	CSAPQGMEQFF
TRBV5-1	NA	TRBJ1-2	NA	TGCGCCAGCAGCGAAACCTCACTAAATAACTATGGCTACACCTTC	CASSETSLNNYGYTF
TRBV19	NA	TRBJ1-1	once	TGTGCCAGTAGTATTATCTCGGGGGAGAGGGGCAACACTGAAGCTTTCTTT	CASSIISGERGNTEAFF
TRBV19	NA	TRBJ1-5	NA	TGTGCCAGTAGGATTTACAATCAGCCCCAGCATTTT	CASRIYNQPQHF
TRBV6-6	NA	TRBJ1-6	medium-sized	TGTGCCAGCAAGAGGGGAGATTCACCCCTCCACTTT	CASKRGDSPLHF
TRBV30	TRBD2	TRBJ2-3	NA	TGTGCCTGGAGTGTAATAACGGGAGGTTCTACAGATACGCAGTATTTT	CAWSVITGGSTDTQYF
TRBV10-3	NA	TRBJ1-5	few	TGTGCCATCAGTGGTCCAGGGGCTGGTTCTCAGCCCCAGCATTTT	CAISGPGAGSQPQHF
TRBV4-2	TRBD2	TRBJ2-7	NA	TGTGCCAGCAGCCCCCACCGCACTAGCGTAGGTCCCTACGAGCAGTACTTC	CASSPHRTSVGPYEQYF
TRBV5-1	TRBD2	TRBJ2-1	NA	TGCGCCAGCAGCTTGGCCCGGCTAGCGGGGACCAATGAGCAGTTCTTC	CASSLARLAGTNEQFF
TRBV28	NA	TRBJ1-2	NA	TGTGCCAGCAGCTCAACCAAAGACCCTTCGTTC	CASSSTKDPSF
TRBV19	NA	TRBJ2-7	NA	TGTGCCAGTAGTCACACTAGTTCGGAGCAGTACTTC	CASSHTSSEQYF
TRBV5-1	NA	TRBJ1-1	few	TGCGCCAGCAGCCTCCTCACGGACACTGAAGCTTTCTTT	CASSLLTDTEAFF
TRBV6-6	NA	TRBJ1-5	NA	TGTGCCAGCAAGAGGGGCAGGGTTTTGAACAATCAGCCCCAGCATTTT	CASKRGRVLNNQPQHF
TRBV6-5	NA	TRBJ2-7	NA	TGTGCCAGCAGTTACCTGGTAGGCTCCTACGAGCAGTACTTC	CASSYLVGSYEQYF
TRBV15	NA	TRBJ1-6	NA	TGTGCCACCAGGGGAGCGTTGGATTCACCCCTCCACTTT	CATRGALDSPLHF
TRBV10-3	TRBD2	TRBJ2-1	NA	TGTGCCATCAGTGCCCTAGCGGGAGGGAATGAGCAGTTCTTC	CAISALAGGNEQFF
TRBV4-1	NA	TRBJ2-7	once	TGCGCCAGCAGCCAAGAGGGCCAGTACCTGGGCAGGGCGTACGAGCAGTACTTC	CASSQEGQYLGRAYEQYF
TRBV7-7	NA	TRBJ1-6	NA	TGTGCCAGCAGCTTGGATGCCTATTCACCCCTCCACTTT	CASSLDAYSPLHF
TRBV11-2	TRBD2	TRBJ2-3	NA	TGTGCCAGCAGCTTATATAGCGGGATCACAGATACGCAGTATTTT	CASSLYSGITDTQYF
TRBV5-1	NA	TRBJ2-5	NA	TGCGCCAGCAGCGAAGGCCTATCGACACAAGAGACCCAGTACTTC	CASSEGLSTQETQYF
TRBV18	NA	TRBJ2-7	NA	TGTGCCAGCTCACCACGTCTGCCGGAGTTCACCTACGAGCAGTACTTC	CASSPRLPEFTYEQYF
TRBV11-2	NA	TRBJ2-1	NA	TGTGCCAGCAGCCCTACTAGGATCTCCTACAATGAGCAGTTCTTC	CASSPTRISYNEQFF
TRBV30	NA	TRBJ1-2	NA	TGTGCCTGGAGTCTGGCAGGGGTTTGGTATGGCTACACCTTC	CAWSLAGVWYGYTF
TRBV28	TRBD1	TRBJ1-1	NA	TGTGCCAGCAGTCCACGACAGGGGCGGACTGAAGCTTTCTTT	CASSPRQGRTEAFF
TRBV13	NA	TRBJ2-2	NA	TGTGCCAGCAGCTTAGGGAGGGTCACCGGGGAGCTGTTTTTT	CASSLGRVTGELFF
TRBV19	NA	TRBJ1-1	NA	TGTGCCAGTTGGGTTGGCATGGGGGTGAGAGCTGAAGCTTTCTTT	CASWVGMGVRAEAFF
TRBV4-1	NA	TRBJ2-1	NA	TGCGCCAGCAGCCCACAGGGGACTTGGGGTGAGCAGTTCTTC	CASSPQGTWGEQFF
TRBV7-3	NA	TRBJ2-3	NA	TGTGCCAGCAGCTTAAGAGGGTTGGATACGCAGTATTTT	CASSLRGLDTQYF